The 19 T cell receptor beta chains reported below all come from one sample, sequenced in a study of T cells in Graves' hyperthyroidism and ophthalmopathy. Authors of the study amplified TCR beta CDR3 regions from RNA transcripts. A first-round RT-PCR of the TCR CDR3 used the HTBI primer set. One entry per CDR3 protein, called by TCRdb with MiXCR from the multiplex PCR reads. Of approximately 690,000 distinct CDR3 sequences listed, around 20% are singletons. Sequencing was done on a sample of blood. The receptors were gathered from a man aged 25-45 years with Graves' ophthalmopathy.

The genes are TRBV4-1 and TRBJ2-7; 9 bases are a match to TRBD1. The CDR3 runs to 15 residues. V trimming: 1 base; J trimming: 3 bases; junction bases outside the gene matches: 4. The V gene's germline CDR1 is MGHRA and CDR2 YSYEKL. In DNA, the CDR3 is TGCGCCAGCAGCCAAGGGGGGACAGGGCTCTACGAGCAGTACTTC. Translation: CASSQGGTGLYEQYF.

As concerns this clonotype: At one end the junction does not follow the germline gene, possibly because of a read error. The chain has TRBV5-1 and TRBJ2-3; D is perhaps TRBD1 (5 bases). Germline values: CDR1 SGHRS, CDR2 YFSETQ. This CDR3 comprises 14 residues. The CDR3 here is CASSFKGMADTQYF. The CDR3 DNA reads TGTGCCAGCAGCTTCAAGGGGATGGCAGATACGCAGTATTTT.

The chain combines TRBV10-3 with TRBJ1-2, with D possibly being TRBD1 (5 bases). The V and J ends lost 4 bases and 8 bases respectively, with 11 bases between them. This CDR3 has 12 residues. Germline CDR1 ENHRY, CDR2 SYGVKD. The CDR3 here is CAISVEGKGYTF. Here the CDR3 DNA reads TGTGCCATCAGTGTAGAGGGGAAAGGCTACACCTTC.

This clonotype was seen only a few times. CDR3 coding DNA: TGTGCCAGCAGCGCACGAACAGGACAGGGCTACGAGCAGTACTTC. It yields the protein CASSARTGQGYEQYF. The chain has TRBV27 and TRBJ2-7, with 8 bases identical to TRBD1. This CDR3 comprises 15 residues. Germline values: CDR1 MNHEY, CDR2 SMNVEV (reference sequence). V was pared by 6 bases and J by 3 bases, with 10 bases of the junction left unmatched.

The chain is built from TRBV5-1 and TRBJ2-1, with 9 positions matching TRBD1. The length of the CDR3 is 16 residues. Trimming took 4 bases from V and 7 from J; bases not matched to a gene: 12. Per the germline V gene, CDR1 is SGHRS and CDR2 is YFSETQ. The CDR3 DNA reads TGCGCCAGCAGCCTGGCCCCGGGACAGGGACTTAATGAGCAGTTCTTC. Translation: CASSLAPGQGLNEQFF.

There are a few counts of this clonotype. The rearrangement links TRBV28 to TRBJ1-4, with 7 bases matching TRBD1. Germline trimming cut 3 bases from V and 0 bases from J; bases unmatched to any gene: 7. The CDR3 consists of 17 residues. Germline values: CDR1 MDHEN, CDR2 SYDVKM. CDR3 DNA: TGTGCCAGCAGTTTGACGACAGGGTTCCCAACTAATGAAAAACTGTTTTTT. Translated, it gives CASSLTTGFPTNEKLFF.

The chain links TRBV14 to TRBJ2-5; 7 nucleotides align to TRBD1. The trim removed 3 bases at V and 4 bases at J, leaving 11 bases unmatched. The CDR3 spans 16 residues. Germline assignment: CDR1 SGHDN and CDR2 FVKESK. The CDR3 nucleotides read TGTGCCAGCAGCCAGGGAAACAGGGGAGCGAGAGAGACCCAGTACTTC. Its translation is CASSQGNRGARETQYF. Supplemented by reference TRBV14 and TRBJ2-5, the full variable domain reads EAGVTQFPSHSVIEKGQTVTLRCDPISGHDNLYWYRRVMGKEIKFLLHFVKESKQDESGMPNNRFLAERTGGTYSTLKVQPAELEDSGVYFCASSQGNRGARETQYFGPGTRLLVL.

Notes on this clonotype: A much larger clone differs by one base, so this may be a read error. The chain carries TRBV27 and TRBJ1-2, with 9 bases matching TRBD1. The CDR3 totals 13 residues. Germline trimming cut 6 bases from V and 7 bases from J; bases unmatched to any gene: 6. Germline loops: CDR1 MNHEY, CDR2 SMNVEV (reference sequence). CDR3 in amino acids: CASSRKGQGGYTF. In DNA, the CDR3 is TGTGCCAGCAGCCGAAAGGGACAGGGTGGCTACACCTTC.

This clonotype has a count of ten or more. The gene calls are TRBV7-2 and TRBJ2-3; 12 bases align to TRBD2. V was clipped by 5 bases and J by 2 bases; unmatched bases: 5. Germline CDR1 and CDR2: SGHTA and FQGNSA. CDR3 length: 16 residues. The CDR3 DNA sequence: TGTGCCAGCAGCACTCTAGCGGGAGGGCCCACAGATACGCAGTATTTT. Its translation: CASSTLAGGPTDTQYF.

This clonotype was seen more than once but under ten times. Relative to the germline gene, one junction end is altered; a read error may explain this. The chain is built from TRBV11-2 and TRBJ1-1, with D maybe TRBD1 (5 bases). The CDR3 consists of 13 residues. Germline CDR1 and CDR2: SGHAT and FQNNGV. DNA for the CDR3: TGCGCCAGCAGCCAAGATCCGACAGATGAAGCTTTCTTT. Its protein product is CASSQDPTDEAFF.

In its sample, this clonotype was seen a few times. This chain uses TRBV6-1 with TRBJ1-1, with D possibly matching TRBD1 (6 bases). From germline, CDR1 is MNHNS and CDR2 SASEGT. Trimming left V 0 bases short and J 3 bases short, with 14 bases between. CDR3 length: 16 residues. The CDR3 spells CASSEALRGLYTEAFF. CDR3 sequence (DNA): TGTGCCAGCAGTGAAGCGCTTCGGGGGCTGTACACTGAAGCTTTCTTT.

This chain uses TRBV7-2 with TRBJ2-7, with 8 nucleotides matching TRBD2. Losses at the gene ends were 3 bases for V and 1 base for J; bases not matched to a gene: 2. CDR1 and CDR2 from the germline V gene are SGHTA and FQGNSA. The CDR3 is made up of 14 amino acids. CDR3 nucleotide sequence: TGTGCCAGCAGCTTTGGACTAGCATCCTACGAGCAGTACTTC. Amino acids: CASSFGLASYEQYF.

This clonotype was counted a few times. This rearrangement joins TRBV20-1 to TRBJ2-7, with D maybe TRBD1 (6 bases). CDR1 and CDR2 from the germline V gene are DFQATT and SNEGSKA (reference sequence). The CDR3 has 12 amino acids. V lost 6 bases and J 5 bases, leaving 14 bases between the germline ends. The CDR3 DNA is TGCAGTGCGCATTTTGGGGGCAACGAGCAGTACTTC. This encodes CSAHFGGNEQYF.

Only a few counts were recorded for this clonotype. V is TRBV13 and J is TRBJ1-2, with 7 bases lining up with TRBD1. J was trimmed by 7 bases and V by 3 bases; bases with no gene match: 8. The germline V gene has CDR1 PRHDT and CDR2 FYEKMQ (reference sequence). The CDR3 is 14 amino acids. Written as DNA, the CDR3 is TGTGCCAGCAGCTTCGGGACAGAGGCTGGTGGCTACACCTTC. Protein sequence: CASSFGTEAGGYTF.

The chain couples TRBV6-6 to TRBJ2-1, with TRBD2 identical over 8 bases. Germline CDR1 and CDR2: MNHNY and SVGAGI (reference sequence). This CDR3 contains 16 residues. J lost 10 bases, V lost 0 bases, and 11 bases had no gene match. The CDR3: CASSYSGPAGVHEQFF. CDR3 bases: TGTGCCAGCAGTTACTCAGGGCCAGCGGGAGTTCACGAGCAGTTCTTC.

This chain connects TRBV5-1 to TRBJ2-7; TRBD1 might be the D (6 bases). The length of the CDR3 is 14 residues. V was pared by 1 base and J by 8 bases, with 16 bases between. CDR1 is SGHRS, CDR2 YFSETQ, per germline. The CDR3 nucleotides read TGCGCCAGCAGCTTGACAGGGTCCATCGGTCAGCAGTACTTC. Encoded protein: CASSLTGSIGQQYF.

The CDR3 loop reads CAISERQANTDTQYF. The CDR3 DNA follows: TGTGCCATCAGTGAGCGGCAGGCCAACACAGATACGCAGTATTTT. V is TRBV10-3 and J is TRBJ2-3; D is ambiguous. V lost 2 bases to trimming and J lost 2 bases, with 11 bases between them. The germline V gene encodes CDR1 ENHRY and CDR2 SYGVKD. The CDR3 is 15 amino acids.

This clonotype was counted at least ten times. The chain couples TRBV30 to TRBJ1-5; 8 bases fit TRBD1. Germline CDR1 is GTSNPN and CDR2 is SVGIG (reference sequence). V trimming: 3 bases; J trimming: 4 bases; junction bases outside the gene matches: 11. This CDR3 spans 16 amino acids. The CDR3 DNA reads as TGTGCCTGGAGCCCAGCCGGGACAGGATGGAATCAGCCCCAGCATTTT. It yields the protein CAWSPAGTGWNQPQHF.

This clonotype was observed many times. V and J are TRBV6-1 and TRBJ2-2; 7 bases fit TRBD1. Germline V lookup: CDR1 MNHNS, CDR2 SASEGT. V lost 2 bases, J lost 0 bases, and 6 bases stayed unmatched. CDR3 length equals 17 residues. CDR3 DNA sequence: TGTGCCAGCAGTGAACGAATCCAGGGGGCGAACACCGGGGAGCTGTTTTTT. This codes for CASSERIQGANTGELFF.